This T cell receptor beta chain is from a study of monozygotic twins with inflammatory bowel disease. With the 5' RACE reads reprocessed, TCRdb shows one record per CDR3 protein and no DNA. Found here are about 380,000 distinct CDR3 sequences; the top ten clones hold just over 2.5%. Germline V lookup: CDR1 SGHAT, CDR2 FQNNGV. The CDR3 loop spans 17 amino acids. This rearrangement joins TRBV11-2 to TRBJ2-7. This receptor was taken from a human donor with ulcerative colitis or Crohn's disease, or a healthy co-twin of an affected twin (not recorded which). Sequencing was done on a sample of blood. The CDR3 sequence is CASSLFSGKSGSYEQYF.